Listed below are T cell receptor beta chains from one sample, sequenced in a study of blood T cell repertoires in COVID-19. TCRdb's table, derived via immunoSEQ multiplex PCR, lists solely in-frame clones and lacks some. The repertoire consists of a few hundred thousand clones, with around 87% occurring once and the leading ten covering roughly 4.9%. Sequenced sample: peripheral blood. These receptors were taken from a woman aged 55 to 70 with COVID-19, enrolled during active disease. The CDR3 runs from the conserved cysteine through the conserved F or W. Fields, in order: V gene, clone size, J gene, D gene, CDR3 protein, CDR3 DNA. D genes are given only for firm matches. For some rows the clone size is stated as once, few or many, or as a class when expanded; others skip it.

TRBV19	few	TRBJ1-2	TRBD1	CASSPQGADGYTF	TGTGCCAGTAGCCCACAGGGGGCAGATGGCTACACCTTC
TRBV6-2/TRBV6-3	-	TRBJ2-2	-	CASSYQGNTGELFF	TGTGCCAGCAGTTATCAGGGGAACACCGGGGAGCTGTTTTTT
TRBV7-9	-	TRBJ2-5	TRBD2	CASSSFRLAGTQETQYF	TGTGCCAGCAGCTCCTTCAGACTAGCGGGGACCCAAGAGACCCAGTACTTC
TRBV10-3	-	TRBJ2-3	-	CAIRTGKDVTDTQYF	TGTGCCATCAGAACCGGGAAAGATGTCACAGATACGCAGTATTTT
TRBV6-6	-	TRBJ2-5	TRBD1	CASSSRQGIVGETQYF	TGTGCCAGCAGCTCCCGACAGGGTATTGTTGGAGAGACCCAGTACTTC
TRBV5-4	-	TRBJ2-3	TRBD2	CASSLVAGADTQYF	TGTGCCAGCAGCTTGGTTGCGGGAGCCGATACGCAGTATTTT
TRBV7-2	-	TRBJ1-5	-	CASSGDIRDQPQHF	TGTGCCAGCAGCGGGGACATTAGGGATCAGCCCCAGCATTTT
TRBV9	-	TRBJ1-2	-	CASSNRVYGYTF	TGTGCCAGCAGCAACAGGGTCTATGGCTACACCTTC
TRBV6-6	-	TRBJ1-1	TRBD1	CASSYTVGQGSEAFF	TGTGCCAGCAGTTACACCGTAGGACAGGGGTCTGAAGCTTTCTTT
TRBV28	-	TRBJ2-2	TRBD1	CASRVTGANTGELFF	TGTGCCAGCAGGGTGACAGGGGCGAACACCGGGGAGCTGTTTTTT
TRBV9	-	TRBJ1-6	TRBD1	CASSPSGQGSYNSPLHF	TGTGCCAGCAGCCCAAGCGGACAGGGAAGCTATAATTCACCCCTCCACTTT
TRBV15	-	TRBJ1-4	-	CATSRSIREKLFF	TGTGCCACCAGCAGAAGTATTCGGGAAAAACTGTTTTTT
TRBV27	-	TRBJ2-1	TRBD2	CASSVSGLAVYNEQFF	TGTGCCAGCAGTGTATCCGGACTAGCGGTTTACAATGAGCAGTTCTTC
TRBV5-4	-	TRBJ2-7	TRBD2	CASSSGASGIYEQYF	TGTGCCAGCAGCTCAGGGGCTAGCGGGATCTACGAGCAGTACTTC
TRBV5-1	-	TRBJ2-1	-	CASSLERPGLNEQFF	TGCGCCAGCAGCTTGGAACGGCCGGGTTTGAATGAGCAGTTCTTC
TRBV3-1/TRBV3-2	-	TRBJ1-2	-	CASSQDPQAFPYGYTF	TGTGCCAGCAGCCAAGATCCCCAGGCTTTCCCTTATGGCTACACCTTC
TRBV10-3	-	TRBJ1-1	-	CAISGAGRDTEAFF	TGTGCCATCAGTGGGGCAGGGAGGGACACTGAAGCTTTCTTT
TRBV5-8	-	TRBJ2-3	TRBD2	CASRIATSGLTDTQYF	TGTGCCAGCAGAATAGCGACTAGCGGACTCACAGATACGCAGTATTTT
TRBV5-1	-	TRBJ2-2	TRBD2	CASSSGFQRETGELFF	TGCGCCAGCAGCTCTGGGTTCCAGCGGGAGACCGGGGAGCTGTTTTTT
TRBV7-3	-	TRBJ2-1	TRBD2	CASSLTLSLAGISSYNEQFF	TGTGCCAGCAGCTTAACGTTAAGTCTAGCGGGTATAAGCTCCTACAATGAGCAGTTCTTC